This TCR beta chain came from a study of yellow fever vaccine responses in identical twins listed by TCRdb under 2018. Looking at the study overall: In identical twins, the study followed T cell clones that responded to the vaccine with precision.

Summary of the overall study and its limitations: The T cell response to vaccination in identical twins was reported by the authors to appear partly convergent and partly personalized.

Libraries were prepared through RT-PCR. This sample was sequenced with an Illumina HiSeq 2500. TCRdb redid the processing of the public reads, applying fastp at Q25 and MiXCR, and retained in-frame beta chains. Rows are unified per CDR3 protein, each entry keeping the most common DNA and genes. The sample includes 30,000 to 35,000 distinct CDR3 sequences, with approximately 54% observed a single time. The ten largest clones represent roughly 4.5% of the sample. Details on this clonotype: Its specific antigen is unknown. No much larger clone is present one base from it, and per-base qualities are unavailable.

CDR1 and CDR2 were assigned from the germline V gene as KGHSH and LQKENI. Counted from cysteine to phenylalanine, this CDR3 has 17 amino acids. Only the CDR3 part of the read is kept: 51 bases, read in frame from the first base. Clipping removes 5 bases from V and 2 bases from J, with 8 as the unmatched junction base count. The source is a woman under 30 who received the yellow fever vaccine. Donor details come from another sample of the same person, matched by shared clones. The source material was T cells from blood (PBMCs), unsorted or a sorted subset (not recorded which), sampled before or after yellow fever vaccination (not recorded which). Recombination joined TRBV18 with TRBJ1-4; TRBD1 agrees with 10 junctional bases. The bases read TGTGCCAGCTCAGCCCCGACAGGGGGCACGACTAATGAAAAACTGTTTTTT. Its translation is CASSAPTGGTTNEKLFF. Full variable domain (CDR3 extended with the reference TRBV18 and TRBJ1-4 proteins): NAGVMQNPRHLVRRRGQEARLRCSPMKGHSHVYWYRQLPEEGLKFMVYLQKENIIDESGMPKERFSAEFPKEGPSILRIQQVVRGDSAAYFCASSAPTGGTTNEKLFFGSGTQLSVL.